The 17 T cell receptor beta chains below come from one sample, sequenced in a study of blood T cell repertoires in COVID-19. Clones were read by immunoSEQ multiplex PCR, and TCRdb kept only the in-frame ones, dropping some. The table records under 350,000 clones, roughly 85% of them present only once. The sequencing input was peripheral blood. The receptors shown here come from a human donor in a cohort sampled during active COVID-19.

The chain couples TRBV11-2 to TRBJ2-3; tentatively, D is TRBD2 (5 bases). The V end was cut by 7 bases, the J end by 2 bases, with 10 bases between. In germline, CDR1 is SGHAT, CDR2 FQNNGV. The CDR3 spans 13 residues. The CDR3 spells CASTADLTDTQYF. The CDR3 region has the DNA TGTGCCAGCACAGCGGACCTCACAGATACGCAGTATTTT.

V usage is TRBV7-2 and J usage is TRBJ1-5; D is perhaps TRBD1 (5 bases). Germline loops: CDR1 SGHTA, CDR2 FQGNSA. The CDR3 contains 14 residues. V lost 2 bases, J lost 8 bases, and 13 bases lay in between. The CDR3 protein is CASSLNGAGEPQHF. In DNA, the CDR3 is TGTGCCAGCAGCTTAAATGGGGCTGGGGAGCCCCAGCATTTT.

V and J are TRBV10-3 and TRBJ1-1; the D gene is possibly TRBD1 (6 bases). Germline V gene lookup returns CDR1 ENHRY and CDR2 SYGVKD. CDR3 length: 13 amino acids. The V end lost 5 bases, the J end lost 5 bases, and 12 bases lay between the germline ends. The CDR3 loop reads CAISLQGGTEAFF. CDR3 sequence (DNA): TGTGCCATCAGTCTACAGGGTGGAACTGAAGCTTTCTTT.

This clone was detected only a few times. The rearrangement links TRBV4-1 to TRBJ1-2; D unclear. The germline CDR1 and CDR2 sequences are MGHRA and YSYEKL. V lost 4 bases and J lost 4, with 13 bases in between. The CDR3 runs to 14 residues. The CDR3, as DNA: TGCGCCAGCAGCCCCTTAGTGGTCGGCTATGGCTACACCTTC. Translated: CASSPLVVGYGYTF.

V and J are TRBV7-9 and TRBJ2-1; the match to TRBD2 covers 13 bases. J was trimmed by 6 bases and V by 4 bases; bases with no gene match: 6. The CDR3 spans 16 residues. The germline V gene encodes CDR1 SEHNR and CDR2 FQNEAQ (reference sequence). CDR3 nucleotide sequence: TGTGCCAGCAGCTCGAGGACTAGCGGGAGTGCCAATGAGCAGTTCTTC. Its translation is CASSSRTSGSANEQFF.

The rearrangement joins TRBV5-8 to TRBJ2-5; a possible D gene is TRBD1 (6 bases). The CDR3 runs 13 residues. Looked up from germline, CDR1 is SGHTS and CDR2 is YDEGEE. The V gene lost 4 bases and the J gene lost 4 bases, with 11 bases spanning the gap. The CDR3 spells CASSADRRETQYF. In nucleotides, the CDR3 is TGTGCCAGCAGCGCCGACAGGAGAGAGACCCAGTACTTC.

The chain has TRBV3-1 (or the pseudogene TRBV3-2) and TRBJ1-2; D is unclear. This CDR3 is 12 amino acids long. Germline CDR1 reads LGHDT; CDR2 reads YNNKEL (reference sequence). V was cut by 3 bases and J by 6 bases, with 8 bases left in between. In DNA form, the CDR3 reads TGTGCCAGCAGCCAGATACAGAATGGCTACACCTTC. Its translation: CASSQIQNGYTF.

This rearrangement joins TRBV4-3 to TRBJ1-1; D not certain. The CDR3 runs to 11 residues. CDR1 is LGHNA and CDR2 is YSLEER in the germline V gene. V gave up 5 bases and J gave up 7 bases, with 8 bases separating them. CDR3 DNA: TGCGCCAGCAGCTTGGGGAGTGAAGCTTTCTTT. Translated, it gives CASSLGSEAFF.

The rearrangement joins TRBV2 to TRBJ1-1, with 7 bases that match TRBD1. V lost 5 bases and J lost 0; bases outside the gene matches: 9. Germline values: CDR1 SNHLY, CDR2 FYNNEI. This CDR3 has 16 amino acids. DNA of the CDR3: TGTGCCAGCAGTCGCGACAGGGTCGGGGTGAACACTGAAGCTTTCTTT. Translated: CASSRDRVGVNTEAFF.

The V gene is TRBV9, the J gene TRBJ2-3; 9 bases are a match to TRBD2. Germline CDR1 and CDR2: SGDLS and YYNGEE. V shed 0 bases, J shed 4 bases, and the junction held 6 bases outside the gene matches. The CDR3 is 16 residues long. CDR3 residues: CASSVEGSGSPDTQYF. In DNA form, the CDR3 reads TGTGCCAGCAGCGTAGAGGGTAGCGGGAGCCCAGATACGCAGTATTTT.

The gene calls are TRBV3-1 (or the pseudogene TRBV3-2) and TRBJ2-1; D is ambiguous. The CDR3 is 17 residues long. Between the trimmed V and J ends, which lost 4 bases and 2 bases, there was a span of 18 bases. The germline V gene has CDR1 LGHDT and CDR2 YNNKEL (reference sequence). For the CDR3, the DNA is TGTGCCAGCAGCCCCCTCCCGAGGAGTCGACCCTACAATGAGCAGTTCTTC. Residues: CASSPLPRSRPYNEQFF.

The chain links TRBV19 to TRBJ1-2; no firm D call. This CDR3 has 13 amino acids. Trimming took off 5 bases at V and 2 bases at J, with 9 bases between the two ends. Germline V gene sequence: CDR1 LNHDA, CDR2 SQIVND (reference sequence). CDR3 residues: CASSEAPNYGYTF. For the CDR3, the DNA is TGTGCCAGTAGTGAGGCACCCAACTATGGCTACACCTTC.

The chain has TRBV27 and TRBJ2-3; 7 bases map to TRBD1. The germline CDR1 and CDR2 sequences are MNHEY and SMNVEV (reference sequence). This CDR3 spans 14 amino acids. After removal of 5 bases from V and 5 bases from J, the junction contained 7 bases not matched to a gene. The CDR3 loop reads CASSPYQGVDTQYF. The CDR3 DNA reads TGTGCCAGCAGTCCGTACCAGGGGGTAGATACGCAGTATTTT.

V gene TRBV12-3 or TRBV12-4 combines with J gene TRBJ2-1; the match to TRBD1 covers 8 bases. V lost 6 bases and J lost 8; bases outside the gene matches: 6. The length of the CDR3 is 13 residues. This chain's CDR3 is CASRRQGRDEQFF. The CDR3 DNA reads TGTGCCAGCAGGAGACAGGGGCGGGATGAGCAGTTCTTC.

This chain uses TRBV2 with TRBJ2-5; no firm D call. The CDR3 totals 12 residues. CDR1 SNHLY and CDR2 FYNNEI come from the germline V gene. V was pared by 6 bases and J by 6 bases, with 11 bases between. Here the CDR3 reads CASRSLKKTQYF. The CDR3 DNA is TGTGCCAGCAGGAGCCTAAAGAAGACCCAGTACTTC.

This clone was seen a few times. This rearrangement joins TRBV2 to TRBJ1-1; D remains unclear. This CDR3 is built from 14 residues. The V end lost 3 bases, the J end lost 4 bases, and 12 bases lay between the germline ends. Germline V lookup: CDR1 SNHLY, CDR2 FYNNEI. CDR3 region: CASSDWRESTEAFF. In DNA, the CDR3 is TGTGCCAGCAGTGATTGGAGGGAATCCACTGAAGCTTTCTTT. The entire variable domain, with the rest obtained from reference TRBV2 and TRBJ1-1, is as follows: EPEVTQTPSHQVTQMGQEVILRCVPISNHLYFYWYRQILGQKVEFLVSFYNNEISEKSEIFDDQFSVERPDGSNFTLKIRSTKLEDSAMYFCASSDWRESTEAFFGQGTRLTVV.

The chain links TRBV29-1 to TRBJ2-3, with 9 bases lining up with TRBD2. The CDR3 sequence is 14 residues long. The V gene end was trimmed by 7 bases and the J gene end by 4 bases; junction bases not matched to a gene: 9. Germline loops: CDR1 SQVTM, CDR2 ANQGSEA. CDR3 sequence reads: CSAPRREGADTQYF. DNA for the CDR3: TGCAGCGCCCCTAGGCGGGAGGGTGCAGATACGCAGTATTTT.